One sample yielded the 23 T cell receptor beta chains listed below, sequenced in a study of T cell responses to AZD1222 COVID-19 vaccine. The table came from immunoSEQ multiplex PCR; TCRdb's copy has only in-frame clones and leaves some out. The repertoire holds over 40,000 clones, with about 81% as singletons. The sequencing used peripheral blood, collected on day 0 of AZD1222 vaccination. The receptors were sampled from an adult in good health.

V usage is TRBV6-5 and J usage is TRBJ2-3; no firm D call. CDR3 length: 12 amino acids. The ends were cut back, 4 bases at V and 6 bases at J, with 8 bases in the middle. CDR1 is MNHEY, CDR2 SVGAGI, per germline. CDR3 nucleotides: TGTGCCAGCAGTTTCCCACACGATACGCAGTATTTT. Amino acids: CASSFPHDTQYF.

This clone was counted a single time. The rearrangement uses TRBV2 and TRBJ2-3; 11 nucleotides match TRBD2. CDR3 length: 17 amino acids. Looked up from germline, CDR1 is SNHLY and CDR2 is FYNNEI. The V gene end was trimmed by 4 bases and the J gene end by 8 bases; junction bases not matched to a gene: 14. The CDR3 sequence: CASSGSGLAGGGGTQYF. CDR3 sequence (DNA): TGTGCCAGCAGTGGAAGCGGTCTAGCGGGAGGAGGGGGTACGCAGTATTTT.

The genes are TRBV7-8 and TRBJ2-2; a weak D match, TRBD2 (6 bases). CDR3 length: 16 amino acids. CDR1 is SGHVS and CDR2 is FQNEAQ in the germline V gene. V lost 2 bases and J lost 7, with 17 bases in between. The CDR3 is CASSLTNGRGSGELFF. The CDR3 region has the DNA TGTGCCAGCAGCTTAACAAACGGGAGAGGAAGCGGGGAGCTGTTTTTT. Variable domain in full (rest from reference TRBV7-8 and TRBJ2-2): GAGVSQSPRYKVAKRGQDVALRCDPISGHVSLFWYQQALGQGPEFLTYFQNEAQLDKSGLPSDRFFAERPEGSVSTLKIQRTQQEDSAVYLCASSLTNGRGSGELFFGEGSRLTVL.

The chain combines TRBV6-2 or TRBV6-3 with TRBJ1-1; D gene ambiguous. Germline values: CDR1 MNHEY, CDR2 SVGEGT. The CDR3 runs to 13 residues. Trimming left V 6 bases short and J 2 bases short, with 10 bases between. The CDR3: CASSFSLNTEAFF. The CDR3 coding sequence is TGTGCCAGCAGCTTCTCGCTAAACACTGAAGCTTTCTTT.

The genes are TRBV6-1 and TRBJ2-4; no clear D. Germline CDR1 and CDR2: MNHNS and SASEGT. The CDR3 runs 16 residues. Trimming took off 1 base at V and 6 bases at J, with 16 bases between the two ends. CDR3 DNA sequence: TGTGCCAGCAGTGAAGTGATGGGTAGCCATAGAAACATTCAGTACTTC. The encoded protein is CASSEVMGSHRNIQYF.

The CDR3 sequence: CASSNRVRDNQPQHF. The CDR3 region has the DNA TGTGCCAGCTCCAACAGGGTGCGGGACAATCAGCCCCAGCATTTT. V usage is TRBV6-5 and J usage is TRBJ1-5, with D tentatively TRBD1 (6 bases). The CDR3 sequence is 15 residues long. The germline V gene has CDR1 MNHEY and CDR2 SVGAGI. V was shortened by 8 bases and J by 3 bases, with 17 bases between the two germline ends.

V is TRBV6-1 and J is TRBJ2-3; no definite D call. V was cut by 3 bases and J by 6 bases, with 4 bases left in between. CDR1 MNHNS and CDR2 SASEGT come from the germline V gene. The CDR3 loop spans 11 amino acids. DNA for the CDR3: TGTGCCAGCAGTGATATGGATACGCAGTATTTT. It encodes CASSDMDTQYF.

The chain joins TRBV19 to TRBJ1-2; 8 bases are shared with TRBD1. There are 14 residues in the CDR3. Trimming cost V 9 bases and J 8 bases; bases outside gene matches: 14. The germline V gene has CDR1 LNHDA and CDR2 SQIVND (reference sequence). The CDR3 nucleotides are TGTGCCAGCGCGCCCGGACAGGGTCGATGGGGCTACACCTTC. This encodes CASAPGQGRWGYTF.

The chain is built from TRBV27 and TRBJ1-1; 7 nucleotides align to TRBD1. From germline, CDR1 is MNHEY and CDR2 SMNVEV (reference sequence). CDR3 size: 15 residues. The V segment lost 2 bases and the J segment 5 bases; nucleotides outside the gene matches: 8. Written as DNA, the CDR3 is TGTGCCAGCAGTTTAGACGGGACAGCGAGGACTGAAGCTTTCTTT. Translating it yields CASSLDGTARTEAFF.

V is TRBV14 and J is TRBJ1-2; the D gene is possibly TRBD1 (6 bases). Germline V gene lookup returns CDR1 SGHDN and CDR2 FVKESK. The V end lost 1 base, the J end lost 5 bases, and 11 bases lay between the germline ends. The CDR3 loop spans 14 amino acids. CDR3 coding DNA: TGTGCCAGCAGCCAAGGAGGGGGGCCTTATGGCTACACCTTC. Amino acid sequence: CASSQGGGPYGYTF. Drawing the rest from reference TRBV14 and TRBJ1-2, the complete variable domain is EAGVTQFPSHSVIEKGQTVTLRCDPISGHDNLYWYRRVMGKEIKFLLHFVKESKQDESGMPNNRFLAERTGGTYSTLKVQPAELEDSGVYFCASSQGGGPYGYTFGSGTRLTVV.

Written as DNA, the CDR3 is TGTGCCAGCAGCCCAGAACGGGCCATCGAAAAACTGTTTTTT. Its protein product is CASSPERAIEKLFF. This sequence joins TRBV7-9 and TRBJ1-4; D is uncertain. The CDR3 runs to 14 residues. The ends were cut back, 5 bases at V and 8 bases at J, with 15 bases in the middle. The germline CDR1 and CDR2 sequences are SEHNR and FQNEAQ (reference sequence).

CDR3 residues: CASSPILGGQNIQYF. Written as DNA, the CDR3 is TGCGCCAGCAGCCCCATCCTCGGGGGACAAAACATTCAGTACTTC. This chain joins TRBV4-1 and TRBJ2-4, with a possible D match to TRBD2 (6 bases). CDR3 length: 15 residues. Germline V gene data show CDR1 as MGHRA and CDR2 as YSYEKL. Trimming stripped 4 bases from V and 5 bases from J, with 15 bases between.

In its sample, this clone ranks as large. The chain uses TRBV9 and TRBJ2-7; possibly TRBD2 for D (6 bases). Deletions cut 0 bases from V and 6 bases from J, with 16 bases between. The CDR3 has 15 amino acids. Germline CDR1 is SGDLS and CDR2 is YYNGEE. This CDR3 is CASSVDAREDSEQYF. The DNA of the CDR3 is TGTGCCAGCAGCGTAGATGCGAGGGAGGATAGCGAGCAGTACTTC.

This clone was seen more than once but under ten times. The rearrangement uses TRBV6-5 and TRBJ1-1; possible D gene TRBD1, 6 bases. The germline V and J ends were trimmed by 7 bases and 5 bases, with 17 bases remaining between them. The CDR3 extends over 14 amino acids. Germline-derived CDR1 and CDR2 are MNHEY and SVGAGI. As DNA, the CDR3 is TGTGCCAGCAAGACTTGGGGGGCGGGAACTGAAGCTTTCTTT. This codes for CASKTWGAGTEAFF.

CDR3 in amino acids: CASSGRVKDEQFF. The CDR3 coding sequence is TGTGCCAGCAGCGGCAGGGTTAAGGATGAGCAGTTCTTC. V and J are TRBV7-3 and TRBJ2-1; D is possibly TRBD1 (5 bases). V was clipped by 5 bases and J by 8 bases, with 13 bases between them. This CDR3 has 13 residues. CDR1 is SGHTA and CDR2 is FQGTGA in the germline V gene.

The table lists this clone with a few counts. This chain links TRBV19 with TRBJ2-7; D is ambiguous. CDR1 is LNHDA and CDR2 is SQIVND in the germline V gene (reference sequence). V was pared by 5 bases and J by 6 bases, with 20 bases between. The CDR3 sequence is 15 residues long. The CDR3 loop reads CASSVQALPLGEQYF. The CDR3 coding sequence is TGTGCCAGTAGTGTGCAGGCCCTCCCGTTAGGCGAGCAGTACTTC.

V usage is TRBV4-3 and J usage is TRBJ2-7; 10 bases are a match to TRBD1. Per germline, CDR1 LGHNA and CDR2 YSLEER. This CDR3 spans 16 amino acids. V was clipped by 1 base and J by 2 bases; unmatched bases: 5. The CDR3 sequence: CASSQGWDRGTYEQYF. Written as DNA, the CDR3 is TGCGCCAGCAGCCAAGGGTGGGACAGGGGTACCTACGAGCAGTACTTC.

The gene calls are TRBV7-8 and TRBJ2-5; 7 positions agree with TRBD1. Germline-derived CDR1 and CDR2 are SGHVS and FQNEAQ. This CDR3 is built from 15 residues. V shed 6 bases, J shed 2 bases, and the junction held 9 bases outside the gene matches. CDR3 in amino acids: CASRSSGTVQETQYF. The DNA of the CDR3 is TGTGCCAGCAGATCAAGTGGGACAGTTCAAGAGACCCAGTACTTC.

Only one count was recorded for this clone. The chain combines TRBV7-2 with TRBJ2-5; 7 bases match TRBD2. Germline loops: CDR1 SGHTA, CDR2 FQGNSA. The CDR3 contains 14 residues. V shed 4 bases, J shed 5 bases, and the junction held 7 bases outside the gene matches. The chain's CDR3 is CASSSKGRGETQYF. The CDR3 coding sequence is TGTGCCAGCAGCTCAAAGGGGAGGGGCGAGACCCAGTACTTC.

The rearrangement joins TRBV6-2 or TRBV6-3 to TRBJ2-7; D is uncertain. The CDR3 runs to 15 residues. V was pared by 6 bases and J by 0 bases, with 15 bases between. The V gene's germline CDR1 is MNHEY and CDR2 SVGEGT. CDR3 sequence (DNA): TGTGCCAGCAGCCCAGTGATACGAGACTCCTACGAGCAGTACTTC. Translating gives CASSPVIRDSYEQYF.

V usage is TRBV11-2 and J usage is TRBJ2-7; 7 bases map to TRBD2. V dropped 6 bases and J dropped 0; count of bases not matched to a gene: 8. This CDR3 has 15 residues. Germline V gives CDR1 SGHAT, CDR2 FQNNGV. CDR3 region: CASRTIAGISYEQYF. CDR3 nucleotide sequence: TGTGCCAGCAGGACTATAGCGGGCATCTCCTACGAGCAGTACTTC.

As regards this clone: At one end the junction does not follow the germline gene, possibly because of a read error. The rearrangement joins TRBV3-1 (or the pseudogene TRBV3-2) to TRBJ1-3; maybe TRBD1 (5 bases). Germline V gene data show CDR1 as LGHDT and CDR2 as YNNKEL (reference sequence). The CDR3 consists of 14 residues. In DNA, the CDR3 is TGTGCCAGCAGCCCCCCCGGGGGAGGAAGCACCATATATTTT. It is translated as CASSPPGGGSTIYF.

This clone has only a few counts. This chain joins TRBV7-8 and TRBJ2-1; 10 bases agree with TRBD2. The germline V gene encodes CDR1 SGHVS and CDR2 FQNEAQ. The CDR3 is 16 amino acids. Trimming removed 2 bases from V and 3 bases from J; junction bases left unmatched: 4. CDR3 in amino acids: CASSLYGTSDYNEQFF. The CDR3 nucleotides read TGTGCCAGCAGCTTATATGGGACTAGCGACTACAATGAGCAGTTCTTC.